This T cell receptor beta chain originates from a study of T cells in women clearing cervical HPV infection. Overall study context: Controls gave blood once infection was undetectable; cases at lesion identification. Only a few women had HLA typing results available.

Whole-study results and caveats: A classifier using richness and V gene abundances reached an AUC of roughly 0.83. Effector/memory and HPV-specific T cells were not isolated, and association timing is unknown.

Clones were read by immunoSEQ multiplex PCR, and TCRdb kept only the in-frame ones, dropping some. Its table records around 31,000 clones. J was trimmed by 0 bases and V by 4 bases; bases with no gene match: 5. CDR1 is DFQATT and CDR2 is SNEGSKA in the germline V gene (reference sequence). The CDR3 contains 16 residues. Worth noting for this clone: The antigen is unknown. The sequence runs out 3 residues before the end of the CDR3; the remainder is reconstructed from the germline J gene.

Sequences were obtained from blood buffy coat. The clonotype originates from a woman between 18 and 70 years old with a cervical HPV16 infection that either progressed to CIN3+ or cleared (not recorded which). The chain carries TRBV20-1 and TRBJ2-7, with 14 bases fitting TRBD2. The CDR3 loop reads CSAKGLAGVSSYEQYF. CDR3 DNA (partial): TGCAGTGCTAAGGGACTAGCGGGGGTTAGCTCCTACGAG.